The next 24 T cell receptor beta chains were all read from a single sample in a study of shared T cell receptors in the human thymus (dated by TCRdb to the early 2020s). Receptors were amplified or captured by the immunoSEQ multiplex PCR assay. Sourced from immuneACCESS, this table was stored by TCRdb with only in-frame sequences that have V and J called. A share of the clones is absent; for the studies checked, an unresolved V gene accounts for under half, and the remainder has no known explanation. This sample lists under 850,000 clones; 70% to 90% were detected once. 0.0085% to 0.012% of the sample rests with the top ten. The same sample was also used in a study of human thymus T cells.

Sequences were obtained from thymocytes. Receptors originate from a boy younger than two with a congenital heart defect. Donor details come from another sample of the same person, matched by shared clones.

The gene calls are TRBV28 and TRBJ2-1; 7 bases line up with TRBD1. The V gene's germline CDR1 is MDHEN and CDR2 SYDVKM. The CDR3 is made up of 14 amino acids. Germline trimming cut 6 bases from V and 4 bases from J; bases unmatched to any gene: 6. CDR3 region: CASRDRRSYNEQFF. CDR3 nucleotide sequence: TGTGCCAGCAGGGACAGGAGGTCATACAATGAGCAGTTCTTC.

V is TRBV25-1 and J is TRBJ2-7, with TRBD1 matching over 8 bases. The trim removed 3 bases at V and 1 base at J, leaving 5 bases unmatched. This CDR3 comprises 15 residues. Germline V gene lookup returns CDR1 MGHDK and CDR2 SYGVNS. The CDR3 coding sequence is TGTGCCAGCAGTGAGGCGGGACAGGTTTCCTACGAGCAGTACTTC. It specifies CASSEAGQVSYEQYF.

The gene calls are TRBV5-4 and TRBJ1-1, with TRBD1 matching over 10 bases. The ends lost 4 bases at V and 4 bases at J; junction bases unmatched: 10. Germline V lookup: CDR1 SGHNT, CDR2 YYREEE (reference sequence). The CDR3 sequence is 16 residues long. In DNA form, the CDR3 reads TGTGCCAGCAGCGACCAAACCGGGACAGGGGTCACTGAAGCTTTCTTT. It codes for CASSDQTGTGVTEAFF. The entire variable domain, with the rest obtained from reference TRBV5-4 and TRBJ1-1, is as follows: ETGVTQSPTHLIKTRGQQVTLRCSSQSGHNTVSWYQQALGQGPQFIFQYYREEENGRGNFPPRFSGLQFPNYSSELNVNALELDDSALYLCASSDQTGTGVTEAFFGQGTRLTVV.

The CDR3 is CASSPGKGGRTEAFF. CDR3 DNA: TGTGCCAGCAGCCCCGGGAAGGGCGGACGCACTGAAGCTTTCTTT. The genes are TRBV6-1 and TRBJ1-1; D not certain. This CDR3 is 15 amino acids long. Trimming pared 6 bases from V and 4 bases from J, leaving 18 bases between. Germline lookup yields CDR1 MNHNS and CDR2 SASEGT.

The chain carries TRBV27 and TRBJ2-7; 8 bases fit TRBD2. Germline values: CDR1 MNHEY, CDR2 SMNVEV (reference sequence). V shed 5 bases and J 1 base; nucleotides not matched to a gene: 7. This CDR3 is 15 amino acids long. The CDR3 DNA reads TGTGCCAGCAGTCCCAAGCGGGAGCGATCCTACGAGCAGTACTTC. Its translation is CASSPKRERSYEQYF.

This clone has just one count. This chain connects TRBV7-2 to TRBJ1-1; TRBD1 matches 9 bases. This CDR3 contains 17 residues. With 5 bases clipped from V and 5 bases from J, the junction kept 15 bases outside the gene matches. Germline V gives CDR1 SGHTA, CDR2 FQGNSA. CDR3: CASSEILPGQGLTEAFF. CDR3 in DNA: TGTGCCAGCAGCGAAATACTACCGGGACAGGGTTTAACTGAAGCTTTCTTT. The full variable domain, its missing parts supplied by reference TRBV7-2 and TRBJ1-1, is GAGVSQSPSNKVTEKGKDVELRCDPISGHTALYWYRQSLGQGLEFLIYFQGNSAPDKSGLPSDRFSAERTGGSVSTLTIQRTQQEDSAVYLCASSEILPGQGLTEAFFGQGTRLTVV.

The chain joins TRBV10-3 to TRBJ2-1, with 9 bases that match TRBD2. Trimming at V came to 4 bases and at J to 2 bases, leaving 9 bases not matched to a gene. CDR3 length: 17 residues. CDR1 and CDR2 from the germline V gene are ENHRY and SYGVKD. Written as DNA, the CDR3 is TGTGCCATCAGTGGGGGAGTGCAGCGGGAGGCCTACAATGAGCAGTTCTTC. Residues: CAISGGVQREAYNEQFF.

V is TRBV6-4 and J is TRBJ1-4; no clear D. The CDR3 is 21 residues long. Germline V gene sequence: CDR1 MRHNA, CDR2 SNTAGT. The V end lost 0 bases, the J end lost 0 bases, and 23 bases lay between the germline ends. The CDR3, as DNA: TGTGCCAGCAGTGACTCGAAAAACGGGCGGGAAAGGAGGGCAACTAATGAAAAACTGTTTTTT. Its translation is CASSDSKNGRERRATNEKLFF.

The rearrangement joins TRBV4-1 to TRBJ2-1; no clear D gene. CDR3 length: 16 residues. Between the trimmed V and J ends, which lost 0 bases and 3 bases, there was a span of 12 bases. The V gene's germline CDR1 is MGHRA and CDR2 YSYEKL. CDR3 sequence reads: CASSQDSAANYNEQFF. The CDR3 nucleotides read TGCGCCAGCAGCCAAGACTCGGCGGCAAACTACAATGAGCAGTTCTTC.

The genes are TRBV2 and TRBJ2-7; the match to TRBD2 covers 8 bases. This CDR3 has 15 amino acids. From germline, CDR1 is SNHLY and CDR2 FYNNEI. J lost 2 bases, V lost 6 bases, and 9 bases had no gene match. CDR3 in amino acids: CASRLPPGGAYEQYF. CDR3 nucleotides: TGTGCCAGCAGGCTCCCCCCGGGGGGGGCCTACGAGCAGTACTTC. The entire variable domain, with the rest obtained from reference TRBV2 and TRBJ2-7, is as follows: EPEVTQTPSHQVTQMGQEVILRCVPISNHLYFYWYRQILGQKVEFLVSFYNNEISEKSEIFDDQFSVERPDGSNFTLKIRSTKLEDSAMYFCASRLPPGGAYEQYFGPGTRLTVT.

The J gene is TRBJ2-4, the V gene TRBV5-1, with D possibly matching TRBD2 (6 bases). Germline loops: CDR1 SGHRS, CDR2 YFSETQ. CDR3 size: 15 residues. V lost 3 bases to trimming and J lost 0 bases, with 10 bases between them. CDR3: CASSWGLLAKNIQYF. For the CDR3, the DNA is TGCGCCAGCAGCTGGGGACTCCTAGCCAAAAACATTCAGTACTTC.

The chain couples TRBV7-9 to TRBJ1-1; TRBD1 aligns across 9 bases. Germline V gives CDR1 SEHNR, CDR2 FQNEAQ (reference sequence). The length of the CDR3 is 17 residues. The J segment lost 3 bases and the V segment lost 2 bases, leaving 10 bases of the junction unmatched. The CDR3: CASSLRGTGPGDTEAFF. The CDR3 nucleotides are TGTGCCAGCAGCTTAAGGGGGACAGGGCCGGGGGACACTGAAGCTTTCTTT.

The V and J genes are TRBV28 and TRBJ2-7; TRBD1 might be the D (5 bases). The CDR3 contains 12 residues. The V gene's germline CDR1 is MDHEN and CDR2 SYDVKM. The germline V and J ends were trimmed by 9 bases and 2 bases, with 11 bases remaining between them. Here the CDR3 reads CASRDSPYEQYF. CDR3 nucleotides: TGTGCCAGTAGAGACAGTCCCTACGAGCAGTACTTC.

The rearrangement uses TRBV4-2 and TRBJ2-7; the match to TRBD2 covers 7 bases. Looked up from germline, CDR1 is LGHNA and CDR2 is YNFKEQ. The CDR3 consists of 13 residues. J was trimmed by 4 bases and V by 3 bases; bases with no gene match: 3. CDR3 residues: CASSQPGGYEQYF. The CDR3 nucleotides are TGTGCCAGCAGCCAGCCGGGGGGTTACGAGCAGTACTTC.

The chain is built from TRBV9 and TRBJ2-7; weak D call: TRBD2 (6 bases). The CDR3 contains 16 residues. Germline CDR1 SGDLS, CDR2 YYNGEE. The V and J ends lost 0 bases and 1 base respectively, with 14 bases between them. In DNA, the CDR3 is TGTGCCAGCAGCGTAGAAAGCGGAGGGCCTTCCTACGAGCAGTACTTC. Translating gives CASSVESGGPSYEQYF.

The rearrangement links TRBV9 to TRBJ2-3; D is unclear. The germline gives CDR1 SGDLS, CDR2 YYNGEE. V was pared by 7 bases and J by 6 bases, with 12 bases between. The CDR3 length is 12 residues. In nucleotides, the CDR3 is TGTGCCAGCTCCCCCTACCCGGATACGCAGTATTTT. Translating it yields CASSPYPDTQYF.

J is TRBJ2-1 and V is TRBV7-6; 8 nucleotides agree with TRBD1. The V and J ends lost 5 bases and 9 bases, in that order; junction bases with no gene match: 15. CDR1 and CDR2 (germline): SGHVS, FNYEAQ. There are 16 residues in the CDR3. The CDR3 coding sequence is TGTGCCAGCAGCCCCCGACCAGGGGGCATATTTGGTGAGCAGTTCTTC. Protein sequence: CASSPRPGGIFGEQFF.

The rearrangement joins TRBV14 to TRBJ2-2; TRBD2 aligns across 9 bases. The V segment lost 0 bases and the J segment 0 bases; nucleotides outside the gene matches: 11. There are 20 residues in the CDR3. Germline V lookup: CDR1 SGHDN, CDR2 FVKESK. The CDR3 loop is CASSQDGRGRDPPNTGELFF. In DNA, the CDR3 is TGTGCCAGCAGCCAAGACGGCCGCGGGAGGGACCCCCCGAACACCGGGGAGCTGTTTTTT.

This clone came up once. CDR3 region: CASSLDSGPNEQFF. DNA for the CDR3: TGTGCCAGCAGCTTAGATAGCGGTCCAAATGAGCAGTTCTTC. J is TRBJ2-1 and V is TRBV11-2, with D possibly being TRBD2 (6 bases). V lost 0 bases to trimming and J lost 7 bases, with 10 bases between them. The CDR3 totals 14 residues. CDR1 is SGHAT and CDR2 is FQNNGV in the germline V gene.

The chain recombines TRBV4-3 with TRBJ2-3; weak D call: TRBD2 (6 bases). Germline CDR1 is LGHNA and CDR2 is YSLEER. The V end lost 1 base, the J end lost 4 bases, and 15 bases lay between the germline ends. The CDR3 has 16 amino acids. The CDR3 here is CASSQVMVGSADTQYF. DNA for the CDR3: TGCGCCAGCAGCCAAGTAATGGTCGGGAGTGCAGATACGCAGTATTTT.

The V and J genes are TRBV6-6 and TRBJ2-1; 8 bases line up with TRBD1. This CDR3 comprises 12 residues. V shed 10 bases, J shed 5 bases, and the junction held 4 bases outside the gene matches. From germline, CDR1 is MNHNY and CDR2 SVGAGI (reference sequence). CDR3 loop: CATRGLNNEQFF. The CDR3 coding sequence is TGTGCCACCAGGGGGCTCAACAATGAGCAGTTCTTC.

In DNA form, the CDR3 reads TGTGCCAGTAGCCAACCTCCTTTAGCGGGGTCCTCTGGGGCCAACGTCCTGACTTTC. This sequence encodes CASSQPPLAGSSGANVLTF. The V and J genes are TRBV19 and TRBJ2-6; 8 bases agree with TRBD2. CDR1 is LNHDA, CDR2 SQIVND, per germline (reference sequence). The length of the CDR3 is 19 residues. V shed 6 bases, J shed 0 bases, and the junction held 13 bases outside the gene matches. Full variable domain (rest looked up from reference TRBV19 and TRBJ2-6): DGGITQSPKYLFRKEGQNVTLSCEQNLNHDAMYWYRQDPGQGLRLIYYSQIVNDFQKGDIAEGYSVSREKKESFPLTVTSAQKNPTAFYLCASSQPPLAGSSGANVLTFGAGSRLTVL.

J is TRBJ2-1 and V is TRBV4-2, with a possible D match to TRBD2 (5 bases). Germline CDR1 and CDR2: LGHNA and YNFKEQ. The germline V and J ends were trimmed by 1 base and 4 bases, with 14 bases remaining between them. The CDR3 is 16 residues long. In DNA, the CDR3 is TGTGCCAGCAGCCAAGCTAAGAGGGATTCGTACAATGAGCAGTTCTTC. It is translated as CASSQAKRDSYNEQFF.

The rearrangement links TRBV4-2 to TRBJ2-3, with D perhaps TRBD2 (6 bases). V lost 0 bases and J lost 6, with 13 bases in between. The CDR3 contains 15 residues. CDR1 and CDR2 (germline): LGHNA, YNFKEQ. CDR3 loop: CASSQDTGVFDTQYF. In nucleotides, the CDR3 is TGTGCCAGCAGCCAAGATACGGGAGTATTCGATACGCAGTATTTT.